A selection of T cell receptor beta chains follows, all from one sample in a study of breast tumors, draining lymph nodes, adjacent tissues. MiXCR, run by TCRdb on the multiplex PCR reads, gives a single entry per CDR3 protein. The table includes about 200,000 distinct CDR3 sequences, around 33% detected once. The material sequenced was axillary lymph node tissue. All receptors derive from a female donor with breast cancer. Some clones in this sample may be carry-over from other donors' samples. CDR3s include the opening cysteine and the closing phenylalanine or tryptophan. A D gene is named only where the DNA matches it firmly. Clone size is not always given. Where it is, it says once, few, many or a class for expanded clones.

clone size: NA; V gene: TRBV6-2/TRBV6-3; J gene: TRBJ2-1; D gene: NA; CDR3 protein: CASSYSRTVYNEQFF; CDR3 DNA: TGTGCCAGCAGTTACTCACGGACAGTGTACAATGAGCAGTTCTTC
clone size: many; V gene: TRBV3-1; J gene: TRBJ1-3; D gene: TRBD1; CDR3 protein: CASSPTGAGNTIYF; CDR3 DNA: TGTGCCAGCAGCCCGACAGGGGCGGGAAACACCATATATTTT
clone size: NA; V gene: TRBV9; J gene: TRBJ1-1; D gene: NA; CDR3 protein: CASSVDTLNTEAFF; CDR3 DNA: TGTGCCAGCAGCGTGGACACCTTGAACACTGAAGCTTTCTTT
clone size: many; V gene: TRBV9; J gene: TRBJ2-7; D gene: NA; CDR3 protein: CASSVGEGGSREQYF; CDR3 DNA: TGTGCCAGCAGCGTAGGGGAGGGGGGCTCTAGAGAGCAGTACTTC
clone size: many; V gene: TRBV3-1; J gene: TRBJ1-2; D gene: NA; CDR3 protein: CASSQGTEDGYTF; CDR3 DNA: TGTGCCAGCAGCCAAGGGACGGAGGATGGCTACACCTTC
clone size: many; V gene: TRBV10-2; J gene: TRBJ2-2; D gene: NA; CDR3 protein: CASSSIAATGELFF; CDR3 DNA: TGCGCCAGCTCCTCCATAGCTGCTACCGGGGAGCTGTTTTTT
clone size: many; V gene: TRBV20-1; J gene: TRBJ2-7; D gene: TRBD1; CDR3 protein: CSARDTTGLSYEQYF; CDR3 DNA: TGCAGTGCTAGAGATACGACAGGGTTGTCCTACGAGCAGTACTTC
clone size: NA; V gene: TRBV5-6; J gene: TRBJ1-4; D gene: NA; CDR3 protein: CASSFGPGSEKLFF; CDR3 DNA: NA
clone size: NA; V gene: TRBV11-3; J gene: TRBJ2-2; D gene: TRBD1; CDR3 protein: CASTFRGRNGELFF; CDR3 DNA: TGTGCCAGCACCTTCAGGGGGCGTAACGGGGAGCTGTTTTTT
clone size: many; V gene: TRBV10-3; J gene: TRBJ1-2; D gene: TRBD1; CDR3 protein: CAISGDRAGYTF; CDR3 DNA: TGTGCCATCAGTGGAGACAGGGCGGGCTACACCTTC
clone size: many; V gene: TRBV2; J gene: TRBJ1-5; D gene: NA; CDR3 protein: CASTGGYSNQPQHF; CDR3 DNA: TGTGCCAGCACAGGAGGTTATAGCAATCAGCCCCAGCATTTT
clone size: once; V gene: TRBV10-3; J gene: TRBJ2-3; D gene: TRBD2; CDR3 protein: CAISSGLAGGGSTDTQYF; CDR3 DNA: TGTGCCATCAGTTCGGGACTAGCGGGAGGGGGTTCCACAGATACGCAGTATTTC
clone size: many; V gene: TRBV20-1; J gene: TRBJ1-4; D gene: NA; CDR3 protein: CSARDYRADEKLFF; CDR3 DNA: TGCAGTGCTAGAGATTACAGGGCGGATGAAAAACTGTTTTTT
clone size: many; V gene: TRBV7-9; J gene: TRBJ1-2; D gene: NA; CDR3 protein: CASSLLGAGGYGYPF; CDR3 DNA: TGTGCCAGCAGCTTATTGGGGGCCGGGGGGTATGGCTACCCCTTC
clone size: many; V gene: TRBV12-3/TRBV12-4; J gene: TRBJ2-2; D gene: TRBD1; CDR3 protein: CASSPTTGGLELFF; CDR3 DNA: TGTGCCAGCAGTCCCACGACAGGGGGGTTGGAGCTGTTTTTT
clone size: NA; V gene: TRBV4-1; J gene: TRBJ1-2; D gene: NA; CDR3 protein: CASSQDGSNDGYTF; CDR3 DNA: TGCGCCAGCAGCCAAGATGGCAGTAACGATGGCTACACCTTC
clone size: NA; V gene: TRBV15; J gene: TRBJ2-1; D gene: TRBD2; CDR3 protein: CPTTGAGTSGHNEQFF; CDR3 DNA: TGTCCCACAACAGGGGCGGGGACTAGCGGTCACAATGAGCAGTTCTTC
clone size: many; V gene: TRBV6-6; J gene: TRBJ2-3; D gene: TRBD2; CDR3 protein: CASSYRREGTDTQYF; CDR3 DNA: TGTGCCAGCAGTTACAGGCGGGAGGGCACAGATACGCAGTATTTT
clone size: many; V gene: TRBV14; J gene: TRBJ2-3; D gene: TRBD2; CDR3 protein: CASSQGVSGRVTDTQYF; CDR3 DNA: TGTGCCAGCAGCCAGGGGGTTAGCGGGAGAGTTACAGATACGCAGTATTTT
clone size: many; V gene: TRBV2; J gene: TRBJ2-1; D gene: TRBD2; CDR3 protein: CASSETTSGGPSSYNEQFF; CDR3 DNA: TGTGCCAGCAGTGAAACAACTAGCGGGGGCCCCAGCTCCTACAATGAGCAGTTCTTC
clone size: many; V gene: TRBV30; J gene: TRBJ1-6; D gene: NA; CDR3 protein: CACSTAYNSPLHF; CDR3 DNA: TGTGCCTGCTCGACAGCATATAATTCACCCCTCCACTTT
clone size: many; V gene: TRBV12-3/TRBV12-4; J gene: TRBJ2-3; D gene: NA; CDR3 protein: CASSRRSGASTDTQYF; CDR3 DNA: TGTGCCAGCAGTCGCCGTTCTGGCGCAAGCACAGATACGCAGTATTTT
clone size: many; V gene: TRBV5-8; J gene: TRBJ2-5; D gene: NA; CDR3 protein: CASSSGSLGETQYF; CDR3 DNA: TGTGCCAGCAGCTCCGGCTCCTTGGGGGAGACCCAGTACTTC
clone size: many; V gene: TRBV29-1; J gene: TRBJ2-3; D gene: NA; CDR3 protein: CSVVKDLAYYADTQYF; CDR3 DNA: TGCAGCGTTGTTAAGGACTTAGCGTATTACGCAGATACGCAGTATTTT
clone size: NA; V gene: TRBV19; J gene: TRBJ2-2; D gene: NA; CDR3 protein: CASRNSGELFF; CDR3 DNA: TGTGCCAGTAGGAATAGCGGGGAGCTGTTTTTT
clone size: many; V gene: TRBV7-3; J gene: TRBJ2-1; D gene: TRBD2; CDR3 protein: CASSLTMTSGIDEQFF; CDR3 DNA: TGTGCCAGCAGCTTAACGATGACTAGCGGGATCGATGAGCAGTTCTTC
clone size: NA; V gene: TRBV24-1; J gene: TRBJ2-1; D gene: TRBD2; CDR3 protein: CATSDSGLAGSYEQFF; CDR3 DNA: TGTGCCACCAGTGATTCGGGACTAGCGGGAAGCTATGAGCAGTTCTTC
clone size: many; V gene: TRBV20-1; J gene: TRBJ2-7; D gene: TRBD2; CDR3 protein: CSARVSSGRISYEQYF; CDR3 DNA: TGCAGTGCTAGAGTCAGTAGCGGGAGAATCTCCTACGAGCAGTACTTC
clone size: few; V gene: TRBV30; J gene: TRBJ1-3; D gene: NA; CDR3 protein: CAGGADLSGNTIYF; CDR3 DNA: TGTGCCGGAGGGGCCGACCTCTCTGGAAACACCATATATTTT
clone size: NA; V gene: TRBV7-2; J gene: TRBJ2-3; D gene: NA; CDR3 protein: CASSLARFGGPQYF; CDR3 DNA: TGTGCCAGCAGCTTAGCGCGATTCGGGGGTCCCCAGTATTTT
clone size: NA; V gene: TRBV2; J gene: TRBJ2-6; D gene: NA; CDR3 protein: CATSGLCSGANVLTF; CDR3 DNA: TGTGCCACCTCCGGGCTGTGCTCTGGGGCCAACGTCCTGACTTTC
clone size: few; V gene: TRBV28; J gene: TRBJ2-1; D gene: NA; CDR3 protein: CASSFDPSGYNEQFF; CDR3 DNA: TGTGCCAGCAGTTTCGATCCGAGCGGCTACAATGAGCAGTTCTTC
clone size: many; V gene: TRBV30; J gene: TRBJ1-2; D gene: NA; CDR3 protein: CAWSLGRDYGYTF; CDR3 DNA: TGTGCCTGGAGTTTGGGCAGGGATTATGGCTACACCTTC
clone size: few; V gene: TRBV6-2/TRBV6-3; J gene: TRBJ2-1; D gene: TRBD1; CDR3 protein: CASRRPGQAYNEQFF; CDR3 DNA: TGTGCCAGCAGGAGGCCGGGACAGGCCTACAATGAGCAGTTCTTC
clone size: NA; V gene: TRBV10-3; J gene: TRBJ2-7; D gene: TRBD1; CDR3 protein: CAISWTGTYEQYF; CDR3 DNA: TGTGCCATCAGCTGGACAGGAACCTACGAGCAGTACTTC
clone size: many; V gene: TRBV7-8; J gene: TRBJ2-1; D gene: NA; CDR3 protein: CASSLDGGSSYNEQFF; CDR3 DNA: TGTGCCAGCAGCTTAGACGGGGGCAGCTCCTACAATGAGCAGTTCTTC
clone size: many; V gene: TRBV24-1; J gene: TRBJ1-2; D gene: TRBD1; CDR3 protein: CATSDPGTGADYGYTF; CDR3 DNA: TGTGCCACCAGTGATCCTGGGACAGGGGCAGACTATGGCTACACCTTC
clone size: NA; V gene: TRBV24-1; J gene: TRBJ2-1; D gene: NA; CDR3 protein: CATSDQTDEQFF; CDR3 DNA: TGTGCCACCAGTGATCAAACGGATGAGCAGTTCTTC
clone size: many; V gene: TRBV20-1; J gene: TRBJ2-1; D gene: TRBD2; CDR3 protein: CSARSSGGARLGEQFF; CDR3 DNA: TGCAGTGCTAGATCTAGCGGGGGGGCCCGGCTTGGTGAGCAGTTCTTC
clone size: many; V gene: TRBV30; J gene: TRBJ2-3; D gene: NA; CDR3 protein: CAWSADSGNTDTQYF; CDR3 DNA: TGTGCCTGGAGTGCCGACTCTGGGAACACAGATACGCAGTATTTT
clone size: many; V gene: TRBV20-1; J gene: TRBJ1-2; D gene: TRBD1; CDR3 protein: CSAATGQGSGGYTF; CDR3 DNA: TGCAGTGCTGCCACGGGACAGGGGTCGGGGGGCTACACCTTC
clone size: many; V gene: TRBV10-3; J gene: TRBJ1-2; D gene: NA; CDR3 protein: CAYDRGRGGYTF; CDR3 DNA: TGTGCATACGACCGGGGCCGAGGGGGCTACACCTTC